This TCR beta chain was retrieved from a study of OX40 agonist ivuxolimab in advanced cancers. At the level of the whole study: Ivuxolimab was an agonistic, fully human IgG2 monoclonal antibody directed against OX40 (CD134), a costimulatory receptor. Partial responses occurred in three dose-escalation patients, of whom one had hepatocellular carcinoma and two had cutaneous melanoma. The monotherapy dose-escalation portion (N of about 49 patients) of the phase I ivuxolimab trial is reported in the paper. The purpose of peripheral TCRbeta sequencing was to test whether ivuxolimab changed TCR sequence diversity and led to clonal T-cell expansion. Of the approximately 50 dose-escalation patients, hepatocellular carcinoma was present in about 20, melanoma in some 15, renal cell carcinoma in 9 and head and neck cancer in 9. A male proportion of 82.7% and a mean age of about 60 years, ranging from roughly 23 to 85, were recorded for the dose-escalation cohort. Prior anti-PD-1, anti-PD-L1 or anti-CTLA-4 therapy was permitted, and checkpoint inhibitors had been received by 30% to 40% of dose-escalation patients. Intravenous ivuxolimab was administered to patients every 2 weeks at six dose levels: 0.01, 0.1, 0.3, 1.5, 3 and 10 mg/kg. Overall results and qualifications from the work: The antigen specificity of the peripheral T cells that underwent clonal expansion was not determined. At doses of 0.1 to 3.0 mg/kg, clonal expansion of both CD4+ and CD8+ T cells in blood was seen between baseline and week 6. Low levels of normalized T-cell clonal expansion were also seen in some nonresponding patients. After ivuxolimab, expanded clones were on average more numerous among CD8+ T cells than among CD4+ T cells. Partial responders in the 0.1-3.0 mg/kg groups had among the lowest normalized peripheral clonal expansion, especially among CD8+ T cells.

The trial excluded patients who had a history of autoimmune disease or were on systemic immunosuppression. Peripheral blood for TCR sequencing was drawn from every dose cohort at baseline, at cycle 4 day 1 and at cycle 7 day 1. Samples were obtained from an open-label, multicenter, first-in-human phase I dose-escalation trial of ivuxolimab. The trial enrolled adults with locally advanced or metastatic head and neck squamous cell, hepatocellular, melanoma or renal cell carcinoma. Before TCR sequencing, CD4+ T cells and CD8+ T cells from peripheral blood were sorted into separate populations. Genomic DNA was isolated from the sorted cells so that the TCRbeta CDR3 region could be sequenced. The immunoSEQ Assay was used to sequence the TCRbeta CDR3 regions. TCRdb took this table from immuneACCESS and kept in-frame rearrangements with V and J called. Such tables lack part of the clones; where checked against another copy, unresolved V genes explain under half of the gap, and the rest is unexplained. The sample table contains tens of thousands of clones; only one count was recorded for approximately 80% of them. The biggest ten clones account for about 7% of the sample.

From cysteine to phenylalanine, the CDR3 is 14 amino acids long. CDR3 DNA only is kept here, 42 bases in frame from base 1. After removal of 3 bases from V and 9 bases from J, the junction retains 3 bases not matched to a gene. As encoded in the germline V gene, CDR1 is SGHTA while CDR2 is FQGNSA. Regarding this clone: The antigen it binds to is not known. The input lacks base qualities; no much larger clone sits a single base away.

This clonotype originated in an adult with an advanced solid tumor such as melanoma, head and neck, liver or kidney cancer. This specimen consisted of CD4+ or CD8+ T cells sorted from blood, obtained in a trial of the OX40 agonist ivuxolimab. This chain is built from TRBV7-2 and TRBJ1-6; TRBD1 aligns with 9 central bases. The DNA is TGTGCCAGCAGCTTGGGACAGGGTTTTTCACCCCTCCACTTT. The translation is CASSLGQGFSPLHF.